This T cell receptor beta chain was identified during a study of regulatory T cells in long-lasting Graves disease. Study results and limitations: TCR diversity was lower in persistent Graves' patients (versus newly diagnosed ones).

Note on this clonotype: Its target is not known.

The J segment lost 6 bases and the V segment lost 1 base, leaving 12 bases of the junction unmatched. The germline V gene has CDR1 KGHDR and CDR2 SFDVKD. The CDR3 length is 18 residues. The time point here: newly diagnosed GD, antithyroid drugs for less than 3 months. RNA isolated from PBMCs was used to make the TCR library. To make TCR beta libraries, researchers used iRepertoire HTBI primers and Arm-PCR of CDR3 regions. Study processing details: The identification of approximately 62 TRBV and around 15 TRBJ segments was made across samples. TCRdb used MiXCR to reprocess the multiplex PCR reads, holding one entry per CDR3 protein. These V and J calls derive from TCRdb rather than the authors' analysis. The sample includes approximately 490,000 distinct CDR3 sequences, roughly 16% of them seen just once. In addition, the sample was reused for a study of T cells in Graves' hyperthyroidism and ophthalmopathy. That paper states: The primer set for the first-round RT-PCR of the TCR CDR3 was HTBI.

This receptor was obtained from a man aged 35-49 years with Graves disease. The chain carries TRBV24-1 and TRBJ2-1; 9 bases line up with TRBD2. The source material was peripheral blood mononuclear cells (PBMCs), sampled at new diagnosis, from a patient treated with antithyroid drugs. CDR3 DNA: TGTGCCACCAGTGATTTAAGGGGCACTAGCGGGCCTACCAATGAGCAGTTCTTC. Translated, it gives CATSDLRGTSGPTNEQFF.